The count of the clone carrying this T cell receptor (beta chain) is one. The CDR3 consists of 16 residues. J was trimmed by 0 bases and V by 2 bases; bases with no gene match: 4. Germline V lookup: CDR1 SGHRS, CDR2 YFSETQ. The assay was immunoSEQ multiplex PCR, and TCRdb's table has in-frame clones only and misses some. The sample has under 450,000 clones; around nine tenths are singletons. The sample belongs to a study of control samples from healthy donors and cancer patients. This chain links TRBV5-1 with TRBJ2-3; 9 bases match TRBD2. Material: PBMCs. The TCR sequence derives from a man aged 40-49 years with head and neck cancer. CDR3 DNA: TGCGCCAGCAGCTTCCTAGCGGGGTTGAGCACAGATACGCAGTATTTT. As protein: CASSFLAGLSTDTQYF.